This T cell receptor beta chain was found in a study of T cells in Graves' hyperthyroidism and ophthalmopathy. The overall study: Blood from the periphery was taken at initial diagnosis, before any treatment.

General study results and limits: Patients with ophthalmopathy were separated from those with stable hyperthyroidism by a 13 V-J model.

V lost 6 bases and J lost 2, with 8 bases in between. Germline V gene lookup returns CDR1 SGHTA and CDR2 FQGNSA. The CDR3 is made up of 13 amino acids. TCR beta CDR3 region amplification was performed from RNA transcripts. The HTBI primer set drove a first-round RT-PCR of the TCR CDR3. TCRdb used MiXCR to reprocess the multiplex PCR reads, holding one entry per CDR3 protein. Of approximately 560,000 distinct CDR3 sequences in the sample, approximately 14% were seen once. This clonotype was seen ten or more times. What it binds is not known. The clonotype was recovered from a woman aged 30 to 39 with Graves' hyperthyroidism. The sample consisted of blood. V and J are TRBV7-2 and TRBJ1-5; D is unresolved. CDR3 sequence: CASSFQGNQPQHF. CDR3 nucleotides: TGTGCCAGCAGTTTTCAGGGCAATCAGCCCCAGCATTTT.